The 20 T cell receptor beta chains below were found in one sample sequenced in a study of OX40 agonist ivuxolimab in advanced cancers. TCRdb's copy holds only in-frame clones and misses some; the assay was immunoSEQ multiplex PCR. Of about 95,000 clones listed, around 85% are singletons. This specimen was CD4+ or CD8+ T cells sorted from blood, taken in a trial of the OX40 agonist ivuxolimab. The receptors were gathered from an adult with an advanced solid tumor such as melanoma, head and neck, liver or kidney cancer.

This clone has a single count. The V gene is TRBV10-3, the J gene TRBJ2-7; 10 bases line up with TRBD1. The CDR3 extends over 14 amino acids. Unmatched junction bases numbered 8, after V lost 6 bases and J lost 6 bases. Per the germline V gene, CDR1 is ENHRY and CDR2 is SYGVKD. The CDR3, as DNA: TGTGCCATCAGGGACGGGACAGGGGTTTTCGAGCAGTACTTC. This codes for CAIRDGTGVFEQYF.

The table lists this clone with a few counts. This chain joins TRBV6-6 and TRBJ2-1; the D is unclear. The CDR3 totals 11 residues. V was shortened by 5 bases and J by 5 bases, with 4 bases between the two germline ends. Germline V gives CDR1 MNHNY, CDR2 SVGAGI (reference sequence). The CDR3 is CASSANNEQFF. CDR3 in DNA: TGTGCCAGCAGTGCCAACAATGAGCAGTTCTTC.

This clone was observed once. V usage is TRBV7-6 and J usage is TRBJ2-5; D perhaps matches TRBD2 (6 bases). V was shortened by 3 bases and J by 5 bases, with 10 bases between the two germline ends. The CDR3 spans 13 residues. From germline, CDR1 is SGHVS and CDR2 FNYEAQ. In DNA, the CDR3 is TGTGCCAGCAGCTTGGGGGGTTGGGAGACCCAGTACTTC. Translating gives CASSLGGWETQYF.

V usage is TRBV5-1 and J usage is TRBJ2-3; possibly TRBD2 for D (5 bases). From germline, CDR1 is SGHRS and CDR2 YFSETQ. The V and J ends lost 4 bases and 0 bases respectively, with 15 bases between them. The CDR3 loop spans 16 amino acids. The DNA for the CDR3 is TGCGCCAGCAGCATACTAGGACGGCGTAGCACAGATACGCAGTATTTT. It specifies CASSILGRRSTDTQYF.

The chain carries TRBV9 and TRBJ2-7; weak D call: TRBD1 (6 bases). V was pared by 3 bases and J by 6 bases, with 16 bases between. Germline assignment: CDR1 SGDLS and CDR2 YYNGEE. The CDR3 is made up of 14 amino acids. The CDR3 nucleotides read TGTGCCAGCAGCGGAGGGGACAAACGGGGCGAGCAGTACTTC. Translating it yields CASSGGDKRGEQYF. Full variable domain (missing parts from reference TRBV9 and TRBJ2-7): DSGVTQTPKHLITATGQRVTLRCSPRSGDLSVYWYQQSLDQGLQFLIQYYNGEERAKGNILERFSAQQFPDLHSELNLSSLELGDSALYFCASSGGDKRGEQYFGPGTRLTVT.

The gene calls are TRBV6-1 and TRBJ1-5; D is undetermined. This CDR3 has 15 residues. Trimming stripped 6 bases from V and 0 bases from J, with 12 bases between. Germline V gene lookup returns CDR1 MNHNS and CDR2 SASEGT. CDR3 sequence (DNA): TGTGCCAGCAGCTACAACACCTATAGCAATCAGCCCCAGCATTTT. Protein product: CASSYNTYSNQPQHF.

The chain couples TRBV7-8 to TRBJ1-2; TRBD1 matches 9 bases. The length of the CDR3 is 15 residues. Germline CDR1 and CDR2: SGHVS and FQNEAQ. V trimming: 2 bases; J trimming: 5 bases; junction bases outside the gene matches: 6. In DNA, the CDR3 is TGTGCCAGCAGCTTAAATCTCGGGACAGGGTATGGCTACACCTTC. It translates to CASSLNLGTGYGYTF.

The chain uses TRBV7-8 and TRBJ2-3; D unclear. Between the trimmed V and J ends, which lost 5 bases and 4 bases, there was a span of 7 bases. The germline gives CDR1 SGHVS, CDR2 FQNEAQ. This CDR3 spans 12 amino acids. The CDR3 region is CASSPYSDTQYF. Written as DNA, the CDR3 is TGTGCCAGCAGCCCCTACTCAGATACGCAGTATTTT.

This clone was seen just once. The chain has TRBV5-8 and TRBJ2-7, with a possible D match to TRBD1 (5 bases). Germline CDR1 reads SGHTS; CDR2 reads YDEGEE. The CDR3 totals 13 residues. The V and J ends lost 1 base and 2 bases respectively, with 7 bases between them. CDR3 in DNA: TGTGCCAGCAGCTTGTCGACAGCCTACGAGCAGTACTTC. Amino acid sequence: CASSLSTAYEQYF.

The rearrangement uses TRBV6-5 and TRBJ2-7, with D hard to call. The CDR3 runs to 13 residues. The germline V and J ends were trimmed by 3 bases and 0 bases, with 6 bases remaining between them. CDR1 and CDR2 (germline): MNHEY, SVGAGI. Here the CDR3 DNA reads TGTGCCAGCAGTTATAACCCCTCCTACGAGCAGTACTTC. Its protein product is CASSYNPSYEQYF.

The CDR3 loop reads CASDRAGGYEQYF. In DNA form, the CDR3 reads TGTGCCAGCGACCGAGCTGGCGGTTACGAGCAGTACTTC. The chain carries TRBV7-9 and TRBJ2-7; D is unresolved. Germline V lookup: CDR1 SEHNR, CDR2 FQNEAQ (reference sequence). There are 13 residues in the CDR3. V was cut by 8 bases and J by 4 bases, with 15 bases left in between.

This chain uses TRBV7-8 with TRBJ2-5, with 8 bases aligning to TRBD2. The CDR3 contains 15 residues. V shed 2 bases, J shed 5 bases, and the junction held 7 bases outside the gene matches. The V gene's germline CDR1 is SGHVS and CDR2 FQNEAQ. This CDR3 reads CASSLWAGGEETQYF. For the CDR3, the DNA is TGTGCCAGCAGCTTATGGGCGGGGGGAGAGGAGACCCAGTACTTC. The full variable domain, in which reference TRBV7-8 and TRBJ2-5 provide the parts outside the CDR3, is GAGVSQSPRYKVAKRGQDVALRCDPISGHVSLFWYQQALGQGPEFLTYFQNEAQLDKSGLPSDRFFAERPEGSVSTLKIQRTQQEDSAVYLCASSLWAGGEETQYFGPGTRLLVL.

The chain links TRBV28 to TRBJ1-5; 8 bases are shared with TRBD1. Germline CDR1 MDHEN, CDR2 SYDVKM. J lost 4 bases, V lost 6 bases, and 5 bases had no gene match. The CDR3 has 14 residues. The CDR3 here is CASSPRGLNQPQHF. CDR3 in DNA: TGTGCCAGCAGCCCCAGGGGGCTGAATCAGCCCCAGCATTTT.

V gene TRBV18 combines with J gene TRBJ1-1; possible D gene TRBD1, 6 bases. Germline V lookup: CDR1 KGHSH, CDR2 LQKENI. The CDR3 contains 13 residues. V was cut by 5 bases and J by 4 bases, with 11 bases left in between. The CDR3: CASSGGHRTEAFF. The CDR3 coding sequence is TGTGCCAGCTCAGGGGGACACCGCACTGAAGCTTTCTTT.

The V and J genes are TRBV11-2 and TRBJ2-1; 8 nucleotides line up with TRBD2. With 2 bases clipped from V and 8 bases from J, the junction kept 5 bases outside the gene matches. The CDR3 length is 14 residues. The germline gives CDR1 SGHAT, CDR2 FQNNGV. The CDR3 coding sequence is TGTGCCAGCAGCTTAAGCGGGAGTTTGGATGAGCAGTTCTTC. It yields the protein CASSLSGSLDEQFF. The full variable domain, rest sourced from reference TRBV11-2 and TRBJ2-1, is EAGVAQSPRYKIIEKRQSVAFWCNPISGHATLYWYQQILGQGPKLLIQFQNNGVVDDSQLPKDRFSAERLKGVDSTLKIQPAKLEDSAVYLCASSLSGSLDEQFFGPGTRLTVL.

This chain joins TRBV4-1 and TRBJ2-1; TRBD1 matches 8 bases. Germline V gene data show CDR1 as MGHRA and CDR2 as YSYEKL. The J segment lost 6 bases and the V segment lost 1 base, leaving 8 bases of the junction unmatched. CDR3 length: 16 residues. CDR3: CASSQGGRGLGNEQFF. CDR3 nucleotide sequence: TGCGCCAGCAGCCAAGGGGGCAGGGGGCTAGGCAATGAGCAGTTCTTC.

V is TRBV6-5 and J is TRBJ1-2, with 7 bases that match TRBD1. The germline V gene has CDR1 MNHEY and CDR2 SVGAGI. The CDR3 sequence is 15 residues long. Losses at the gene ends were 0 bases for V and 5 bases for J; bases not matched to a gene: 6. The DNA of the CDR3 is TGTGCCAGCAGTTACTCGCCGACAGGGAGTTATGGCTACACCTTC. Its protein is CASSYSPTGSYGYTF.

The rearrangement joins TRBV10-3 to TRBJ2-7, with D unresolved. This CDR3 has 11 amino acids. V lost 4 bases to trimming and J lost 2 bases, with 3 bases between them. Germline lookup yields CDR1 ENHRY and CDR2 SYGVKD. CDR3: CAISGTYEQYF. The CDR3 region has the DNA TGTGCCATCAGTGGAACCTACGAGCAGTACTTC.

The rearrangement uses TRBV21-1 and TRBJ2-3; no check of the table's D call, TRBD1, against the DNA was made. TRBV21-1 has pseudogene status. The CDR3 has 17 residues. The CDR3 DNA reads TGTGCCAGCAGCCTAATTAGGACAGGGCAGGGGACAGATACGCAGTATTTT. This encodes CASSLIRTGQGTDTQYF.

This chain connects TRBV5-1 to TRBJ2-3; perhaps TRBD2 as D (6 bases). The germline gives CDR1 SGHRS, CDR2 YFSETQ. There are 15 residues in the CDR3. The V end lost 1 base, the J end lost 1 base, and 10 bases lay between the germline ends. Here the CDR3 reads CASSLLEGRTDTQYF. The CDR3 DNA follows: TGCGCCAGCAGCTTGTTGGAGGGTCGCACAGATACGCAGTATTTT.